Listed below are T cell receptor beta chains from one sample, sequenced in a study of blood T cell repertoires in COVID-19. Generated by immunoSEQ multiplex PCR, the TCRdb table keeps only in-frame clones and is missing some. The table records around 200,000 clones, 86% of them present only once. The source material was PBMCs or T cells enriched from blood (not recorded which). Receptor source: a woman younger than 45 who had been exposed to COVID-19. Both conserved end residues are part of each CDR3. A D gene is named only where the DNA matches it firmly. Clone size is given for some rows only: seen once, a few or many times, or a class if the clone is expanded.

TRBJ2-2	TRBV10-2	-	-	TGCGCCAGCAGTGAGTCAGGGGAGGACACCGGGGAGCTGTTTTTT	CASSESGEDTGELFF
TRBJ2-1	TRBV5-1	-	-	TGCGCCAGCAGGGGGGCGGGAGAATACAATGAGCAGTTCTTC	CASRGAGEYNEQFF
TRBJ1-2	TRBV12-3/TRBV12-4	-	few	TGTGCCAGCAGTTTATCTGGGGCTGGCTACACCTTC	CASSLSGAGYTF
TRBJ2-3	TRBV5-3	TRBD2	once	TGTGCCAGAAGCCCACCTCCTAGCGGGGAGGGGAATACGCAGTATTTT	CARSPPPSGEGNTQYF
TRBJ2-7	TRBV4-1	-	-	TGCGCCAGCAGCCAAGACAGGGGCTACGAGCAGTACTTC	CASSQDRGYEQYF
TRBJ2-1	TRBV10-3	TRBD1	-	TGTGCCATCAGCACAGGGGGCGGTAACAATGAGCAGTTCTTC	CAISTGGGNNEQFF
TRBJ2-1	TRBV27	TRBD2	-	TGTGCCAGCAGTTTTACTAGCGGGGCTAATGAGCAGTTCTTC	CASSFTSGANEQFF
TRBJ1-1	TRBV10-3	-	-	TGTGCCATCAGTGAGTCGAAAAGGAGGACCAACACTGAAGCTTTCTTT	CAISESKRRTNTEAFF
TRBJ2-7	TRBV3-1/TRBV3-2	TRBD1	-	TGTGCCAGCAGCCCCCGGGACAGCTCCTACGAGCAGTACTTC	CASSPRDSSYEQYF
TRBJ2-3	TRBV30	TRBD2	-	TGTGCCTGGAGTTACGGGAGGGCAGATACGCAGTATTTT	CAWSYGRADTQYF
TRBJ1-2	TRBV5-1	-	few	TGCGCCAGCAGCTTGGCGGGACAAATGGCTAACTATGGCTACACCTTC	CASSLAGQMANYGYTF
TRBJ1-5	TRBV13	-	-	TGTGCCAGCAGCTGGGGGAGGGGCAATCAGCCCCAGCATTTT	CASSWGRGNQPQHF
TRBJ2-7	TRBV12-3/TRBV12-4	-	-	TGTGCCAGCAGTTCTAGGTCCTACGAGCAGTACTTC	CASSSRSYEQYF
TRBJ1-2	TRBV12-3/TRBV12-4	-	-	TGTGCCAGCAGCCCCTGGAGGAACTATGGCTACACCTTC	CASSPWRNYGYTF
TRBJ1-2	TRBV6-2/TRBV6-3	-	-	TGTGCCAGCAGCCCGGAGGAGAGTACGTATGGCTACACCTTC	CASSPEESTYGYTF
TRBJ1-1	TRBV3-1/TRBV3-2	TRBD1	few	TGTGCCAGCAGCGGGGGCAGGGGGTCTGAAGCTTTCTTT	CASSGGRGSEAFF
TRBJ1-2	TRBV3-1/TRBV3-2	-	-	TGTGCCAGCAGCCGACAGGATACAGGGGGCTACACCTTC	CASSRQDTGGYTF
TRBJ2-7	TRBV2	-	once	TGTGCCAGCAGTGAAGCAGGGAGCGGTAGCTCCTACGAGCAGTACTTC	CASSEAGSGSSYEQYF
TRBJ1-1	TRBV7-8	TRBD1	once	TGTGCCAGCAGCTCCTTCCTGGACAGGGACGGAGATCCAGGGACTGAAGCTTTCTTT	CASSSFLDRDGDPGTEAFF
TRBJ2-2	TRBV5-4	-	-	TGTGCCAGCAGCTTGGACAGCAACACCGGGGAGCTGTTTTTT	CASSLDSNTGELFF
TRBJ1-2	TRBV18	TRBD1	-	TGTGCCAGCTCAAATTTCGGGACAGATAGAAACTATGGCTACACCTTC	CASSNFGTDRNYGYTF
TRBJ2-7	TRBV21-1	-	-	TGTGCCAGCAGCCAACGGGGGAAAGGGTACGAGCAGTACTTC	CASSQRGKGYEQYF
TRBJ2-1	TRBV7-9	TRBD2	-	TGTGCCAGCAGCGACCGACTAGCCCGAAGCTCCTACAATGAGCAGTTCTTC	CASSDRLARSSYNEQFF
TRBJ2-7	TRBV3-1/TRBV3-2	TRBD1	-	TGTGCCAGCAGCCCGTACAGGGGACCGTCCTACGAGCAGTACTTC	CASSPYRGPSYEQYF
TRBJ1-3	TRBV30	-	-	TGTGCCTGGAGTTCTGGGGGCCTATATGGAAACACCATATATTTT	CAWSSGGLYGNTIYF
TRBJ1-2	TRBV9	TRBD1	-	TGTGCCAGCAGTAGGACAGGAGATTATGGCTACACCTTC	CASSRTGDYGYTF
TRBJ1-1	TRBV3-1/TRBV3-2	-	-	TGTGCCAGCAGCCAAGACCCAGGGCCTACTGAAGCTTTCTTT	CASSQDPGPTEAFF
TRBJ1-5	TRBV2	-	-	TGTGCCAGCAGTGAGGAGGTCACGAGCAATCAGCCCCAGCATTTT	CASSEEVTSNQPQHF
TRBJ2-7	TRBV9	TRBD1	-	TGTGCCAGCAGCTCGGGACAGGGGGCTTACGAGCAGTACTTC	CASSSGQGAYEQYF
TRBJ1-6	TRBV30	-	-	TGTGCCCTAACCAGAGGCATACCTAATTCACCCCTCCACTTT	CALTRGIPNSPLHF
TRBJ2-1	TRBV24-1	-	-	TGTGCCACCAGTGATGGGAGTTCTCGTGAGCAGTTCTTC	CATSDGSSREQFF
TRBJ1-5	TRBV18	TRBD1	-	TGTGCCAGCTCACCCGAAGGGACAGGGGGAAAGCATTTT	CASSPEGTGGKHF
TRBJ2-3	TRBV4-1	TRBD2	few	TGCGCCAGCAGCCAAGATGCTGGGACTAGCGGGGGGGCCCTAGATACGCAGTATTTT	CASSQDAGTSGGALDTQYF
TRBJ1-6	TRBV7-6	TRBD1	once	TGTGCCAGCAGCGCACTCGGACAGGGGAAGAGCTCCTATAATTCACCCCTCCACTTT	CASSALGQGKSSYNSPLHF
TRBJ1-1	TRBV11-2	-	few	TGTGCCAGCAGCTTGGTGGGGCAGTACACTGAAGCTTTCTTT	CASSLVGQYTEAFF
TRBJ2-1	TRBV29-1	-	-	TGCAGCGTTGAAGCTCGGGGGAGCTCCTACAATGAGCAGTTCTTC	CSVEARGSSYNEQFF
TRBJ1-4	TRBV5-1	TRBD1	once	TGCGCCAGCAGCTTGGGGGACAGGGCCGATAATGAAAAACTGTTTTTT	CASSLGDRADNEKLFF
TRBJ1-1	TRBV3-1/TRBV3-2	-	-	TGTGCCAGCAGCCAAGATGGTCAGGGATTTGCTGAAGCTTTCTTT	CASSQDGQGFAEAFF
TRBJ2-7	TRBV2	-	-	TGTGCCAGCAGGACAGGGAGGTACGAGCAGTACTTC	CASRTGRYEQYF
TRBJ1-1	TRBV30	TRBD1	-	TGTGCCTGGAGGGCGATTGAGGGGGCAACTGAAGCTTTCTTT	CAWRAIEGATEAFF